The rows below give T cell receptor beta chains drawn from one sample of a study of vaccination and CD4 T cells after COVID-19. TCRdb reprocessed the PCR reads via MiXCR and lists one record per CDR3 protein. The sample has approximately 15,000 distinct CDR3 sequences, roughly 51% seen once. These TCRs are of unknown antigen specificity. The sample consisted of CD4+ T cells from blood, cultured in vitro. Every receptor here comes from a human donor who had recovered from COVID-19. Both conserved end residues are part of each CDR3. D genes are given only for firm matches. Only some rows state a clone size, as once, few, many or a class for expanded clones.

clone size: few; D gene: -; V gene: TRBV20-1; J gene: TRBJ1-1; CDR3 protein: CSAGRRTEAFF; CDR3 DNA: TGCAGTGCCGGACGTCGCACTGAAGCTTTCTTT
clone size: -; D gene: -; V gene: TRBV6-1; J gene: TRBJ1-2; CDR3 protein: CASSRDLRDGYTF; CDR3 DNA: TGTGCCAGCAGTAGGGACTTAAGGGATGGCTACACCTTC
clone size: -; D gene: -; V gene: TRBV7-2; J gene: TRBJ1-3; CDR3 protein: CASSLSSGNTIYF; CDR3 DNA: TGTGCCAGCAGCTTAAGCTCTGGAAACACCATATATTTT
clone size: -; D gene: TRBD1; V gene: TRBV28; J gene: TRBJ2-7; CDR3 protein: CASSSRTGGREQYF; CDR3 DNA: TGTGCCAGCAGTTCTAGGACAGGGGGCCGGGAGCAGTACTTC
clone size: once; D gene: TRBD2; V gene: TRBV7-9; J gene: TRBJ2-1; CDR3 protein: CASSPGIAGGPLGPNEQFF; CDR3 DNA: TGTGCCAGCAGCCCAGGAATAGCGGGAGGGCCTCTCGGCCCCAATGAGCAGTTCTTC
clone size: -; D gene: -; V gene: TRBV7-8; J gene: TRBJ2-2; CDR3 protein: CASSFRGVPGVTGELFF; CDR3 DNA: TGTGCCAGCAGCTTTAGGGGGGTCCCAGGGGTGACCGGGGAGCTGTTTTTT
clone size: -; D gene: -; V gene: TRBV6-5; J gene: TRBJ2-5; CDR3 protein: CASSYSSTEIQETQYF; CDR3 DNA: TGTGCCAGCAGTTACTCGAGTACAGAGATACAAGAGACCCAGTACTTC
clone size: -; D gene: TRBD2; V gene: TRBV18; J gene: TRBJ2-3; CDR3 protein: CASSPKPGLETDTQYF; CDR3 DNA: TGTGCCAGCTCACCGAAGCCGGGACTAGAGACAGATACGCAGTATTTT
clone size: -; D gene: -; V gene: TRBV28; J gene: TRBJ2-4; CDR3 protein: CASSLAGAKNIQYF; CDR3 DNA: TGTGCCAGCAGTTTGGCAGGAGCCAAAAACATTCAGTACTTC
clone size: -; D gene: TRBD2; V gene: TRBV7-6; J gene: TRBJ2-2; CDR3 protein: CASSLVREGRTGELFF; CDR3 DNA: TGTGCCAGCAGCTTAGTACGGGAGGGCAGAACCGGGGAGCTGTTTTTT
clone size: -; D gene: -; V gene: TRBV6-1; J gene: TRBJ2-7; CDR3 protein: CASSERGGPAEQYF; CDR3 DNA: TGTGCCAGCAGTGAAAGGGGCGGCCCCGCCGAGCAGTACTTC
clone size: -; D gene: TRBD1; V gene: TRBV7-9; J gene: TRBJ2-7; CDR3 protein: CASSLRGGQGAYEQYF; CDR3 DNA: TGTGCCAGCAGCTTACGAGGGGGACAGGGGGCCTACGAGCAGTACTTC
clone size: -; D gene: -; V gene: TRBV7-2; J gene: TRBJ1-3; CDR3 protein: CASSLAPGVGNTIYF; CDR3 DNA: TGTGCCAGCAGCTTAGCCCCGGGGGTTGGAAACACCATATATTTT
clone size: -; D gene: TRBD1; V gene: TRBV7-2; J gene: TRBJ1-2; CDR3 protein: CASSSQGALGYTF; CDR3 DNA: TGTGCCAGCAGCTCGCAGGGGGCGCTTGGCTACACCTTC
clone size: -; D gene: -; V gene: TRBV11-3; J gene: TRBJ1-1; CDR3 protein: CASSLDPAVRTEAFF; CDR3 DNA: TGTGCCAGCAGCTTAGATCCCGCAGTCCGCACTGAAGCTTTCTTT
clone size: -; D gene: -; V gene: TRBV11-3; J gene: TRBJ2-1; CDR3 protein: CASSLDPTVGSF; CDR3 DNA: TGTGCCAGCAGCTTAGATCCGACTGTGGGGTCCTTC
clone size: -; D gene: TRBD1; V gene: TRBV20-1; J gene: TRBJ2-7; CDR3 protein: CSARHMDRGHAEQYF; CDR3 DNA: TGCAGTGCTAGACATATGGACAGGGGCCACGCGGAGCAGTACTTC
clone size: few; D gene: -; V gene: TRBV7-8; J gene: TRBJ2-5; CDR3 protein: CASSVSGETQYF; CDR3 DNA: TGTGCCAGCAGCGTCTCGGGGGAGACCCAGTACTTC
clone size: once; D gene: -; V gene: TRBV6-1; J gene: TRBJ2-1; CDR3 protein: CASSERGRGEQFF; CDR3 DNA: TGTGCCAGCAGTGAACGGGGACGGGGTGAGCAGTTCTTC
clone size: few; D gene: -; V gene: TRBV10-3; J gene: TRBJ1-1; CDR3 protein: CAISADPTGAFF; CDR3 DNA: TGTGCCATCAGTGCTGACCCCACGGGGGCTTTCTTT
clone size: -; D gene: TRBD1; V gene: TRBV18; J gene: TRBJ2-1; CDR3 protein: CASSYRDRPYNEQFF; CDR3 DNA: TGTGCCAGCTCTTACCGGGACAGGCCTTACAATGAGCAGTTCTTC
clone size: few; D gene: -; V gene: TRBV7-3; J gene: TRBJ1-1; CDR3 protein: CASSLAGVGNTEAFF; CDR3 DNA: TGTGCCAGCAGCTTAGCAGGGGTGGGGAACACTGAAGCTTTCTTT
clone size: -; D gene: TRBD1; V gene: TRBV7-3; J gene: TRBJ1-1; CDR3 protein: CASSLQGAGNTEAFF; CDR3 DNA: TGTGCCAGCAGCTTACAGGGGGCCGGGAACACTGAAGCTTTCTTT
clone size: few; D gene: -; V gene: TRBV5-4; J gene: TRBJ2-5; CDR3 protein: CASSLNRGADQETQYF; CDR3 DNA: TGTGCCAGCAGCTTGAATAGGGGCGCGGACCAAGAGACCCAGTACTTC
clone size: -; D gene: -; V gene: TRBV18; J gene: TRBJ1-1; CDR3 protein: CASSTGQNTEAFF; CDR3 DNA: TGTGCCAGCTCAACGGGACAGAACACTGAAGCTTTCTTT
clone size: -; D gene: -; V gene: TRBV11-2; J gene: TRBJ2-3; CDR3 protein: CASSPLGADTQYF; CDR3 DNA: TGTGCCAGCAGCCCCCTGGGTGCAGATACGCAGTATTTT
clone size: -; D gene: -; V gene: TRBV29-1; J gene: TRBJ1-1; CDR3 protein: CSANAGGYTEAFF; CDR3 DNA: TGCAGCGCTAACGCCGGGGGATACACTGAAGCTTTCTTT
clone size: -; D gene: -; V gene: TRBV28; J gene: TRBJ2-2; CDR3 protein: CASSSQDTGELFF; CDR3 DNA: TGTGCCAGCAGTTCGCAGGACACCGGGGAGCTGTTTTTT